This passage covers 4 T cell receptor beta chains from one sample sequenced in a study of T cell responses to AZD1222 COVID-19 vaccine. The protocol was immunoSEQ multiplex PCR, while the TCRdb copy is restricted to in-frame clones and leaves out a portion. The sample includes 77,000 or so clones, 80% to 95% of them seen just once. Specimen: peripheral blood, collected 28 days after the second AZD1222 dose. The receptors shown here come from an adult who received the AZD1222 COVID-19 vaccine.

The chain joins TRBV9 to TRBJ2-5, with D tentatively TRBD2 (5 bases). The length of the CDR3 is 15 residues. Germline V gene data show CDR1 as SGDLS and CDR2 as YYNGEE. V was cut by 0 bases and J by 5 bases, with 14 bases left in between. CDR3 DNA: TGTGCCAGCAGCGTAGAAACGGGAACGGGGGAGACCCAGTACTTC. Translated, it gives CASSVETGTGETQYF.

The chain links TRBV6-2 or TRBV6-3 to TRBJ1-5; D remains unclear. V lost 5 bases and J lost 9, with 8 bases in between. Germline V gene sequence: CDR1 MNHEY, CDR2 SVGEGT. CDR3 size: 11 residues. The DNA of the CDR3 is TGTGCCAGCAGTACCAAGGGGCCCCAGCATTTT. Its translation: CASSTKGPQHF.

V usage is TRBV5-1 and J usage is TRBJ2-1; 8 nucleotides line up with TRBD2. J gave up 6 bases and V 0 bases, and 8 bases lay outside the gene matches. The germline V gene encodes CDR1 SGHRS and CDR2 YFSETQ. The CDR3 length is 16 residues. The CDR3 loop is CASSLEALAGGNEQFF. Here the CDR3 DNA reads TGCGCCAGCAGCTTGGAGGCGCTAGCGGGCGGCAATGAGCAGTTCTTC.

V is TRBV7-9 and J is TRBJ1-5; 9 nucleotides line up with TRBD1. V was pared by 5 bases and J by 4 bases, with 6 bases of the junction left unmatched. This CDR3 has 15 amino acids. Germline V gene data show CDR1 as SEHNR and CDR2 as FQNEAQ (reference sequence). As DNA, the CDR3 is TGTGCCAGCAGCGTGGGACAGGGCTGGAATCAGCCCCAGCATTTT. Amino acids: CASSVGQGWNQPQHF.